Below are 19 T cell receptor beta chains sequenced from a single sample in a study of T cell responses to AZD1222 COVID-19 vaccine. Generated by immunoSEQ multiplex PCR, the TCRdb table keeps only in-frame clones and is missing some. The sample holds around 270,000 clones; around 92% are singletons and the top ten take 0.5% to 0.65%. The sample consisted of peripheral blood, taken 28 days after the second AZD1222 dose. The source is an adult who received the AZD1222 COVID-19 vaccine.

V and J are TRBV28 and TRBJ2-7, with D unclear. CDR1 and CDR2 from the germline V gene are MDHEN and SYDVKM. Trimming removed 6 bases from V and 2 bases from J, with 17 bases in between. The CDR3 extends over 15 amino acids. The CDR3 here is CASRSDPGRTYEQYF. DNA of the CDR3: TGTGCCAGCAGATCTGACCCCGGAAGAACCTACGAGCAGTACTTC.

The rearrangement joins TRBV3-1 (or the pseudogene TRBV3-2) to TRBJ2-3; TRBD2 matches at 12 bases. The CDR3 totals 18 residues. V dropped 1 base and J dropped 1; count of bases not matched to a gene: 6. Germline V gives CDR1 LGHDT, CDR2 YNNKEL (reference sequence). In DNA, the CDR3 is TGTGCCAGCAGCCAAGGGCTAGCGGGGGGGCTTGGCACAGATACGCAGTATTTT. Its protein is CASSQGLAGGLGTDTQYF.

The J gene is TRBJ2-5, the V gene TRBV2; TRBD1 or TRBD2 may be the D gene (5 bases each). With 6 bases removed from V and 7 bases from J, the gap between germline ends came to 18 bases. This CDR3 has 14 amino acids. Per germline, CDR1 SNHLY and CDR2 FYNNEI. The DNA for the CDR3 is TGTGCCAGCAGGGGGACCGCCCTCGGTACGACCCAGTACTTC. Translated, it gives CASRGTALGTTQYF.

This chain joins TRBV2 and TRBJ2-1, with 7 bases lining up with TRBD1. Germline-derived CDR1 and CDR2 are SNHLY and FYNNEI. The V segment lost 4 bases and the J segment 4 bases; nucleotides outside the gene matches: 4. This CDR3 has 14 amino acids. The CDR3 loop is CASSVRDRYNEQFF. CDR3 nucleotides: TGTGCCAGCAGTGTTCGGGACAGATACAATGAGCAGTTCTTC.

CDR3 DNA: TGTGCCAGCAGCTTGAAGCATAGTTTCTATGGCTACACCTTC. Its translation: CASSLKHSFYGYTF. V gene TRBV5-6 combines with J gene TRBJ1-2; no clear D. V was cut by 1 base and J by 4 bases, with 11 bases left in between. The CDR3 has 14 residues. Germline CDR1 is SGHDT and CDR2 is YYEEEE.

V gene TRBV6-5 combines with J gene TRBJ1-5; possibly TRBD1 for D (6 bases). The CDR3 has 15 amino acids. V was pared by 8 bases and J by 2 bases, with 16 bases between. Per the germline V gene, CDR1 is MNHEY and CDR2 is SVGAGI. The CDR3 reads CASLISNRGNQPQHF. In DNA, the CDR3 is TGTGCCAGCCTAATATCTAACAGGGGCAATCAGCCCCAGCATTTT.

This chain joins TRBV4-2 and TRBJ2-1; 8 nucleotides match TRBD1. Germline assignment: CDR1 LGHNA and CDR2 YNFKEQ. V shed 2 bases and J 7 bases; nucleotides not matched to a gene: 10. The CDR3 is made up of 16 amino acids. CDR3 DNA: TGTGCCAGCAGCCAATGGGGGACAGGTTCGAAGAATGAGCAGTTCTTC. Translation gives CASSQWGTGSKNEQFF.

Points on this clone: Additional DNA sequences in this sample encode the identical CDR3. This chain connects TRBV12-3 or TRBV12-4 to TRBJ1-2; D not certain. Deletions cut 3 bases from V and 7 bases from J, with 6 bases between. This CDR3 has 11 amino acids. CDR3 DNA: TGTGCCAGCAGTTTGGGTGGTGGCTACACCTTC. Protein product: CASSLGGGYTF.

This chain links TRBV30 with TRBJ2-7; D might be TRBD1 (6 bases). Germline assignment: CDR1 GTSNPN and CDR2 SVGIG (reference sequence). This CDR3 is built from 12 residues. V was trimmed by 2 bases and J by 8 bases, leaving 13 bases between them. CDR3 DNA sequence: TGTGCCTGGAGTCCTCCAACAGGGAAGCAGTACTTC. Translation gives CAWSPPTGKQYF.

The chain uses TRBV9 and TRBJ2-1, with TRBD2 identical over 9 bases. This CDR3 is 16 amino acids long. The trim removed 0 bases at V and 6 bases at J, leaving 7 bases unmatched. Germline V CDR1 and CDR2: SGDLS, YYNGEE. The CDR3 region is CASSVVTSGPFNEQFF. Written as DNA, the CDR3 is TGTGCCAGCAGCGTAGTTACTAGCGGGCCTTTCAATGAGCAGTTCTTC. The variable domain in full, completed from reference TRBV9 and TRBJ2-1, reads DSGVTQTPKHLITATGQRVTLRCSPRSGDLSVYWYQQSLDQGLQFLIQYYNGEERAKGNILERFSAQQFPDLHSELNLSSLELGDSALYFCASSVVTSGPFNEQFFGPGTRLTVL.

This clone was seen a single time. Here the CDR3 reads CASSPRGPARDIQYF. In nucleotides, the CDR3 is TGTGCCAGCAGCCCTAGGGGGCCCGCACGCGACATTCAGTACTTC. The rearrangement joins TRBV6-2 or TRBV6-3 to TRBJ2-4; 7 bases are a match to TRBD1. This CDR3 has 15 residues. V was clipped by 6 bases and J by 8 bases; unmatched bases: 13. The germline V gene has CDR1 MNHEY and CDR2 SVGEGT.

This chain links TRBV29-1 with TRBJ2-7; 9 positions agree with TRBD1. The CDR3 runs 13 residues. With V trimmed by 8 bases and J by 7 bases, 12 bases remained unmatched. Looked up from germline, CDR1 is SQVTM and CDR2 is ANQGSEA. The CDR3 reads CSTSDRGMGEQYF. DNA for the CDR3: TGCAGCACCTCGGACAGGGGTATGGGAGAGCAGTACTTC.

With respect to this clone: At the DNA level, this CDR3 is encoded by other sequences in the same sample as well. The chain links TRBV2 to TRBJ2-1; 10 nucleotides agree with TRBD2. V dropped 6 bases and J dropped 4; count of bases not matched to a gene: 6. The CDR3 has 15 residues. In germline, CDR1 is SNHLY, CDR2 FYNNEI. CDR3 nucleotides: TGTGCCAGCAGGGAACTAGCGGGAAGTTACAATGAGCAGTTCTTC. Translation: CASRELAGSYNEQFF.

The chain carries TRBV6-5 and TRBJ1-1; D call uncertain. The CDR3 has 14 amino acids. V shed 0 bases and J shed 1 base, with 6 bases lying between them. The germline CDR1 and CDR2 sequences are MNHEY and SVGAGI. The CDR3 is CASSYSDSNTEAFF. CDR3 coding DNA: TGTGCCAGCAGTTACTCTGATTCGAACACTGAAGCTTTCTTT.

This chain uses TRBV11-3 with TRBJ2-2, with D maybe TRBD2 (5 bases). Trimming removed 4 bases at V and 2 bases at J, with 5 bases between. The CDR3 spans 13 residues. From germline, CDR1 is SGHNT and CDR2 YENEEA. The CDR3 protein is CASSSGNTGELFF. The CDR3 nucleotides read TGTGCCAGCAGCTCGGGAAACACCGGGGAGCTGTTTTTT.

The chain links TRBV7-8 to TRBJ2-7; D is unclear. From germline, CDR1 is SGHVS and CDR2 FQNEAQ. The V gene lost 2 bases and the J gene lost 7 bases, with 6 bases spanning the gap. The CDR3 spans 11 residues. The CDR3 DNA follows: TGTGCCAGCAGCTTAACCTGGGAGCAGTACTTC. This gives the protein CASSLTWEQYF.

This chain connects TRBV28 to TRBJ2-7; D unresolved. This CDR3 is 14 amino acids long. Germline V lookup: CDR1 MDHEN, CDR2 SYDVKM. V lost 7 bases and J 0 bases, leaving 13 bases between the germline ends. The CDR3 spells CASTRHHNSYEQYF. CDR3 bases: TGTGCCAGCACCCGACACCATAACTCCTACGAGCAGTACTTC.

This clone appeared a single time. The V gene is TRBV7-9, the J gene TRBJ2-2; possible D gene TRBD1, 5 bases. This CDR3 comprises 16 residues. V lost 6 bases and J 4 bases, leaving 18 bases between the germline ends. The germline CDR1 and CDR2 sequences are SEHNR and FQNEAQ (reference sequence). The CDR3 reads CASSPGAGVITGELFF. The DNA for the CDR3 is TGTGCCAGCAGTCCTGGGGCAGGCGTGATCACCGGGGAGCTGTTTTTT.

This clone showed up many times. V usage is TRBV2 and J usage is TRBJ1-1; D unresolved. The V and J ends lost 8 bases and 3 bases respectively, with 13 bases between them. The CDR3 runs 13 residues. Germline CDR1 is SNHLY and CDR2 is FYNNEI. The CDR3 here is CASLTTADTEAFF. CDR3 DNA sequence: TGTGCCAGCCTGACGACGGCGGACACTGAAGCTTTCTTT.